The text below deals with one T cell receptor (beta chain). What it binds is not known. These data originate in a study of radiotherapy plus CTLA-4 blockade in lung cancer. Study findings and constraints: TCR clones originating in tumors grew in number in blood after radiotherapy plus ipilimumab.

Enrolled patients, whose metastatic non-small-cell lung cancer was chemo-refractory, received focal radiation plus CTLA-4 blockade with ipilimumab. The CDR3 contains 20 residues. Unmatched junction bases numbered 21, after V lost 5 bases and J lost 5 bases. Germline V gene sequence: CDR1 MGHRA, CDR2 YSYEKL. The data were produced by immunoSEQ multiplex PCR, yet TCRdb's version contains in-frame clones alone and is incomplete. The repertoire holds about 110,000 clones, 85% to 90% seen once, with less than 2.5% in the top ten. Here the sequenced sample was peripheral blood, taken from a patient treated with radiotherapy plus ipilimumab. This clonotype originated in a human donor with non-small cell lung cancer that progressed on radiotherapy plus ipilimumab. Some clones in this sample may be carry-over from other donors' samples. The gene calls are TRBV4-1 and TRBJ2-5, with TRBD1 matching 12 bases. Here the CDR3 DNA reads TGCGCCAGCAGCTCGCAAAGCAAACCGGGACAGGGGGCGAAGTTGGAGACCCAGTACTTC. Protein: CASSSQSKPGQGAKLETQYF.